Listed below are T cell receptor beta chains from one sample, sequenced in a study of CD8+CD57+ T cells in acquired aplastic anemia. Each CDR3 protein is one row after TCRdb ran MiXCR on the reads. The sample gives a few hundred thousand distinct CDR3 sequences, 82% of which show up once; about 41% is in the top ten. The sequenced sample was sorted CD4+, CD8+, or CD8+CD57+ T cells (not recorded which) from PBMCs. These receptors came from a human donor with aplastic anemia. The CDR3 runs from the conserved cysteine through the conserved F or W. The D gene is left open where the match is weak. For some rows the clone size is stated as once, few or many, or as a class when expanded; others skip it.

J gene: TRBJ2-1; V gene: TRBV5-1; D gene: -; clone size: once; CDR3 DNA: TGTGCCAGCAGCCAGGGGGGCGGAGGGAGTCAGGATGAGCAGTTCTTC; CDR3 protein: CASSQGGGGSQDEQFF
J gene: TRBJ2-3; V gene: TRBV9; D gene: -; clone size: -; CDR3 DNA: TGTGCCAGCAGCGGGGGGGACCGACCCGGAAGAAACAATTTT; CDR3 protein: CASSGGDRPGRNNF
J gene: TRBJ2-5; V gene: TRBV6-6; D gene: -; clone size: many; CDR3 DNA: TGTGCCAGCAGTGACCAGGACTATCAAGAGACCCAGTACTTC; CDR3 protein: CASSDQDYQETQYF
J gene: TRBJ1-2; V gene: TRBV7-3; D gene: -; clone size: -; CDR3 DNA: TGTGCCAGCTGCTTAGAGGCGGACGGCCTTGTGTACGGCTACACCTTC; CDR3 protein: CASCLEADGLVYGYTF
J gene: TRBJ2-7; V gene: TRBV7-9; D gene: TRBD1; clone size: -; CDR3 DNA: TGTGCCAGCAGCGATTCACGACAGGGGGAGTACGAGCAGTACTTC; CDR3 protein: CASSDSRQGEYEQYF
J gene: TRBJ1-1; V gene: TRBV6-2/TRBV6-3; D gene: -; clone size: few; CDR3 DNA: TGTGCCAGCAGTTACTCGGGGATCACTGAAGCTTTCTTT; CDR3 protein: CASSYSGITEAFF
J gene: TRBJ2-7; V gene: TRBV19; D gene: -; clone size: -; CDR3 DNA: TGTGCCAGTAGTGTTGGGGCAGTGGACGAGCAGTACTTC; CDR3 protein: CASSVGAVDEQYF
J gene: TRBJ2-3; V gene: TRBV2; D gene: TRBD2; clone size: -; CDR3 DNA: TGTGCCAGCAGGGTCGCGGGAGCTCCCGATACGCAGTATTTT; CDR3 protein: CASRVAGAPDTQYF
J gene: TRBJ2-1; V gene: TRBV7-2; D gene: -; clone size: -; CDR3 DNA: TGTGCCAGCAGCTTTGCAGGGAGCCCTGACTATGGCTTC; CDR3 protein: CASSFAGSPDYGF
J gene: TRBJ1-3; V gene: TRBV25-1; D gene: TRBD1; clone size: -; CDR3 DNA: TGTGCCAGCAGTCCTCCAGGGGGCTTTGGAAACACCATATATTTT; CDR3 protein: CASSPPGGFGNTIYF
J gene: TRBJ2-3; V gene: TRBV2; D gene: -; clone size: once; CDR3 DNA: TGTGCCAGCGGTAACGGGAGAACAGATACGCAGTATTTT; CDR3 protein: CASGNGRTDTQYF
J gene: TRBJ2-1; V gene: TRBV7-9; D gene: TRBD2; clone size: -; CDR3 DNA: TGTGCCAGCAGCTCTGAAAGAAGCGGGGGGAGCGACGAGTTCTTC; CDR3 protein: CASSSERSGGSDEFF
J gene: TRBJ2-3; V gene: TRBV7-3; D gene: -; clone size: -; CDR3 DNA: TGTGCCAGCAGCTTAGATCTGGCAGGGAACACTCAGTCTTTT; CDR3 protein: CASSLDLAGNTQSF
J gene: TRBJ1-4; V gene: TRBV12-3/TRBV12-4; D gene: -; clone size: -; CDR3 DNA: TGTGCCAGCAGCTTCAACAGGGACACTAATGAAAAACTGTTTTTT; CDR3 protein: CASSFNRDTNEKLFF
J gene: TRBJ2-1; V gene: TRBV5-4; D gene: -; clone size: -; CDR3 DNA: TGCGCCAGCAGCGAAGGGTGGAACTCCTACAATGAGCAGTTCTTC; CDR3 protein: CASSEGWNSYNEQFF
J gene: TRBJ2-3; V gene: TRBV9; D gene: TRBD1; clone size: -; CDR3 DNA: TGTGCCAGCAGCTCGCCCGGGGACAGGGATACGCAGTATTTT; CDR3 protein: CASSSPGDRDTQYF
J gene: TRBJ2-3; V gene: TRBV15; D gene: -; clone size: -; CDR3 DNA: TGTGCCACCAGCCGAGAGGGGCAGGGGAGCACAGATACGCAGTATTTT; CDR3 protein: CATSREGQGSTDTQYF
J gene: TRBJ2-1; V gene: TRBV11-3; D gene: TRBD1; clone size: few; CDR3 DNA: TGTGCCAGCAGCTTAGATGGGACAGCCTACAATGAGCAGTTCTTC; CDR3 protein: CASSLDGTAYNEQFF
J gene: TRBJ2-3; V gene: TRBV9; D gene: -; clone size: few; CDR3 DNA: TGTGCCAGCAGCGTAGGTGCGGGGTGGGCAGATACGCAGTATTTT; CDR3 protein: CASSVGAGWADTQYF
J gene: TRBJ1-2; V gene: TRBV11-3; D gene: TRBD1; clone size: -; CDR3 DNA: TGCGCCAGCAGCTTGGATGGGACAGCGATCTCCTATGGCTACACCTTC; CDR3 protein: CASSLDGTAISYGYTF
J gene: TRBJ1-2; V gene: TRBV24-1; D gene: -; clone size: -; CDR3 DNA: TGTGCCACCCCTCTTTGTGGACGGATTGGCTACACCTTC; CDR3 protein: CATPLCGRIGYTF
J gene: TRBJ2-3; V gene: TRBV7-3; D gene: -; clone size: -; CDR3 DNA: TGTGCCAGCAGCCTCGCAGGGGAGGGCTCACCCCAGCACTTT; CDR3 protein: CASSLAGEGSPQHF
J gene: TRBJ1-2; V gene: TRBV5-5; D gene: -; clone size: -; CDR3 DNA: TGTGCCAGCAGCTTGCCCAGTAACTATGGCTACACCTTC; CDR3 protein: CASSLPSNYGYTF
J gene: TRBJ2-5; V gene: TRBV5-8; D gene: TRBD1; clone size: once; CDR3 DNA: TGTGCCAGCAACCCGGGTAGGGACAGGATGATATTCTTC; CDR3 protein: CASNPGRDRMIFF
J gene: TRBJ2-7; V gene: TRBV11-1; D gene: -; clone size: -; CDR3 DNA: TGTGCCAGCAGCTTAGTCCCGGGACAAGATTACGAGCAGTACTTC; CDR3 protein: CASSLVPGQDYEQYF
J gene: TRBJ2-3; V gene: TRBV11-3; D gene: -; clone size: -; CDR3 DNA: TGTGCCAGCAGCCCATCGCGCGGAGCCGATACGCAGTATTTT; CDR3 protein: CASSPSRGADTQYF
J gene: TRBJ1-1; V gene: TRBV7-2; D gene: -; clone size: -; CDR3 DNA: TGTGCCAGCAGCGGGCTACGGGGGCAAACAGAAGCGTGGACTGAAGCTTTCTTT; CDR3 protein: CASSGLRGQTEAWTEAFF
J gene: TRBJ1-5; V gene: TRBV7-9; D gene: TRBD1; clone size: -; CDR3 DNA: TGTGCCGGACAGGAAGCTAGGGAGACCCAGTACCACGATTTT; CDR3 protein: CAGQEARETQYHDF
J gene: TRBJ2-6; V gene: TRBV7-8; D gene: TRBD2; clone size: -; CDR3 DNA: TGTGCCAGCAGCCCCGCCCCGGTCTGGGCTGGCGGGAGCGTCCTGACTTTC; CDR3 protein: CASSPAPVWAGGSVLTF
J gene: TRBJ2-3; V gene: TRBV7-9; D gene: -; clone size: once; CDR3 DNA: TGTGCCAGCAGCGCCGGGAGAAGCGGAATGGGCGCGCAGTATTTT; CDR3 protein: CASSAGRSGMGAQYF
J gene: TRBJ2-3; V gene: TRBV7-3; D gene: TRBD2; clone size: -; CDR3 DNA: TGTGCCAGCAGTTCTAGCGGGAGTCCCCGTTACGCAGTATTT; CDR3 protein: CASSSSGSPRYAVF